These 23 T cell receptor beta chains were sequenced from one sample in a study of regulatory T cells in long-lasting Graves disease. Arm-PCR of CDR3 regions and iRepertoire HTBI primers were the basis on which TCR beta libraries were built. TCRdb redid the calling of the multiplex PCR reads with MiXCR, one entry per CDR3 protein. The sample lists about 470,000 distinct CDR3 sequences, around 21% seen once, with approximately 8% in the top ten. The time point is: persistent/refractory GD, antithyroid drugs over 5 years with positive TRAb. Isolated PBMC RNA provided the starting material for the TCR library. Sequencing used peripheral blood mononuclear cells (PBMCs), obtained when the disease was refractory, from a patient treated with antithyroid drugs. The receptor set was obtained from a female donor with Graves disease.

Of note for this clonotype: At one end the junction does not follow the germline gene, possibly because of a read error. The chain couples TRBV5-1 to TRBJ1-6, with 12 bases aligning to TRBD1. CDR1 and CDR2 (germline): SGHRS, YFSETQ. The CDR3 is 17 residues long. The CDR3 DNA reads TGCGCCAGCGGCTTGAAGGGACAGGGGGCTAATAATTCACCCCTCCACTTT. Translating it yields CASGLKGQGANNSPLHF.

This clonotype was counted ten times or more. V is TRBV7-2 and J is TRBJ2-5; D may correspond to TRBD1 or TRBD2 (5 bases each). CDR3 size: 13 residues. Trimming took 2 bases from V and 10 from J, leaving 14 bases between them. Germline V gives CDR1 SGHTA, CDR2 FQGNSA. The CDR3 loop is CASSLPGANDQYF. CDR3 nucleotides: TGTGCCAGCAGCTTACCCGGGGCGAATGACCAGTACTTC.

As for this clonotype: A single base separates this from a much larger clone, so it may be a read error. This rearrangement joins TRBV27 to TRBJ2-5; D tentatively fits TRBD1 or TRBD2 (5 bases each). The length of the CDR3 is 14 residues. Germline CDR1 is MNHEY and CDR2 is SMNVEV (reference sequence). The CDR3 DNA is TGTGCCATCAGTCCGAGAGGGGACCGAGAGACCCAGTACTTC. It encodes CAISPRGDRETQYF.

The chain couples TRBV28 to TRBJ2-7; D is perhaps TRBD2 (5 bases). Germline CDR1 and CDR2: MDHEN and SYDVKM. The CDR3 has 15 amino acids. V was shortened by 2 bases and J by 1 base, with 12 bases between the two germline ends. The chain's CDR3 is CASSLVLASSYEQYF. DNA for the CDR3: TGTGCCAGCAGTTTAGTGCTAGCCTCATCCTACGAGCAGTACTTC. Full variable domain (remainder filled in from reference TRBV28 and TRBJ2-7): DVKVTQSSRYLVKRTGEKVFLECVQDMDHENMFWYRQDPGLGLRLIYFSYDVKMKEKGDIPEGYSVSREKKERFSLILESASTNQTSMYLCASSLVLASSYEQYFGPGTRLTVT.

The chain uses TRBV19 and TRBJ1-1, with D perhaps matching TRBD1 (6 bases). The CDR3 is made up of 12 amino acids. The germline gives CDR1 LNHDA, CDR2 SQIVND (reference sequence). The ends were cut back, 11 bases at V and 5 bases at J, with 15 bases in the middle. CDR3 region: CAVQGMATEAFF. The CDR3 DNA reads as TGTGCCGTCCAGGGGATGGCGACTGAAGCTTTCTTT.

This clonotype was counted between two and nine times. DNA for the CDR3: TGTGCCAGCAGCTCCGATCTAGCGGGAGGCTACAATGAGCAGTTCTTC. Its protein is CASSSDLAGGYNEQFF. This chain connects TRBV11-3 to TRBJ2-1; 11 nucleotides line up with TRBD2. The CDR3 is made up of 16 amino acids. Germline V gives CDR1 SGHNT, CDR2 YENEEA. V trimming: 4 bases; J trimming: 3 bases; junction bases outside the gene matches: 5.

This clonotype was detected ten times or more. The V call is TRBV20-1, the J call TRBJ2-7, with 7 bases that match TRBD1. V shed 6 bases, J shed 0 bases, and the junction held 8 bases outside the gene matches. This CDR3 contains 14 residues. Germline CDR1 is DFQATT and CDR2 is SNEGSKA (reference sequence). The chain's CDR3 is CSASGTASSYEQYF. Here the CDR3 DNA reads TGCAGTGCCTCTGGGACAGCCAGCTCCTACGAGCAGTACTTC.

This chain links TRBV5-1 with TRBJ2-7; TRBD1 matches at 10 bases. Germline lookup yields CDR1 SGHRS and CDR2 YFSETQ. J lost 9 bases, V lost 3 bases, and 15 bases had no gene match. The CDR3 sequence is 16 residues long. CDR3 residues: CASSSYLRDRGIVQYF. The CDR3 DNA reads as TGCGCCAGCAGCTCTTACCTCCGGGACAGGGGAATAGTGCAGTACTTC.

This clonotype has a handful of counts. The chain carries TRBV30 and TRBJ2-5; D is perhaps TRBD1 (6 bases). The CDR3 runs to 16 residues. The V end lost 0 bases, the J end lost 0 bases, and 14 bases lay between the germline ends. The germline CDR1 and CDR2 sequences are GTSNPN and SVGIG (reference sequence). CDR3 in amino acids: CAWSVFWGRYQETQYF. The CDR3 DNA is TGTGCCTGGAGTGTATTTTGGGGGCGGTACCAAGAGACCCAGTACTTC.

A word on this clonotype: A much larger clone sits a single nucleotide away, making a read error possible. The final CDR3 position lacks the conserved phenylalanine or tryptophan, pointing to a likely read error. The J gene is TRBJ2-7, the V gene TRBV3-1, with 7 positions matching TRBD1. CDR1 and CDR2 from the germline V gene are LGHDT and YNNKEL (reference sequence). V shed 1 base, J shed 7 bases, and the junction held 7 bases outside the gene matches. This CDR3 is built from 14 residues. This CDR3 reads CASSQGEGAAEQYL. In DNA, the CDR3 is TGTGCCAGCAGCCAAGGTGAGGGGGCGGCGGAGCAGTACCTC.

This clonotype was detected only a few times. The rearrangement joins TRBV29-1 to TRBJ1-1, with 9 bases that match TRBD1. The CDR3 is 12 residues long. Germline-derived CDR1 and CDR2 are SQVTM and ANQGSEA. Trimming removed 7 bases from V and 11 bases from J; junction bases left unmatched: 11. The CDR3 reads CSAWTGAVGAFF. CDR3 nucleotides: TGCAGCGCCTGGACAGGGGCCGTCGGGGCTTTCTTT.

There are a few counts of this clonotype. This may come from a read error, since a much larger clone is one base off. J is TRBJ1-5 and V is TRBV28; 7 positions agree with TRBD1. The CDR3 contains 18 residues. V gave up 3 bases and J gave up 2 bases; unmatched junction bases: 13. The germline gives CDR1 MDHEN, CDR2 SYDVKM. The CDR3 spells CASSFRNPMGQRNQPQHF. The CDR3 nucleotides are TGTGCCAGCAGTTTTCGGAACCCAATGGGACAGCGCAATCAGCCCCAGCATTTT. Supplemented by reference TRBV28 and TRBJ1-5, the full variable domain reads DVKVTQSSRYLVKRTGEKVFLECVQDMDHENMFWYRQDPGLGLRLIYFSYDVKMKEKGDIPEGYSVSREKKERFSLILESASTNQTSMYLCASSFRNPMGQRNQPQHFGDGTRLSIL.

Many counts were recorded for this clonotype. The chain uses TRBV5-6 and TRBJ2-5; TRBD2 might be the D (5 bases). Germline V gene sequence: CDR1 SGHDT, CDR2 YYEEEE. The CDR3 consists of 17 residues. The germline V and J ends were trimmed by 4 bases and 5 bases, with 24 bases remaining between them. CDR3 amino acids: CASSLNGDPLGLETQYF. In DNA form, the CDR3 reads TGTGCCAGCAGCCTTAACGGGGATCCCCTGGGATTGGAGACCCAGTACTTC.

The chain recombines TRBV29-1 with TRBJ2-7; D is ambiguous. CDR3 length equals 12 residues. The germline CDR1 and CDR2 sequences are SQVTM and ANQGSEA. Trimming took off 2 bases at V and 2 bases at J, with 7 bases between the two ends. The CDR3 coding sequence is TGCAGCGTTGAAACCCGAGCCTACGAGCAGTACTTC. Amino acids: CSVETRAYEQYF.

The J gene is TRBJ2-1, the V gene TRBV3-1; D gene uncertain. V lost 2 bases and J lost 7, with 6 bases in between. There are 12 residues in the CDR3. Per germline, CDR1 LGHDT and CDR2 YNNKEL (reference sequence). The chain's CDR3 is CASSQSLNEQFF. Here the CDR3 DNA reads TGTGCCAGCAGCCAAAGTCTAAATGAGCAGTTCTTC.

The chain is built from TRBV3-1 and TRBJ2-7; TRBD2 matches at 9 bases. The CDR3 consists of 15 residues. The germline V gene has CDR1 LGHDT and CDR2 YNNKEL (reference sequence). After removal of 4 bases from V and 4 bases from J, the junction contained 8 bases not matched to a gene. The CDR3 coding sequence is TGTGCCAGCAGCCCCCTTAGCGGGAGCTTTTACGAGCAGTACTTC. The encoded protein is CASSPLSGSFYEQYF.

The chain employs TRBV6-1 and TRBJ2-7, with TRBD1 as a possible D gene (5 bases). Trimming cost V 3 bases and J 5 bases, with 14 bases left between them. Germline CDR1 reads MNHNS; CDR2 reads SASEGT. There are 14 residues in the CDR3. The CDR3 protein is CASSEIGRAHEQYF. The CDR3 nucleotides are TGTGCCAGCAGTGAGATCGGCAGGGCCCACGAGCAGTACTTC.

This clonotype was observed many times. V is TRBV5-1 and J is TRBJ2-7; D perhaps matches TRBD2 (6 bases). Trimming cost V 2 bases and J 3 bases, with 9 bases left between them. CDR1 and CDR2 (germline): SGHRS, YFSETQ. The CDR3 runs 13 residues. The CDR3 loop reads CASSFGSNYEQYF. DNA for the CDR3: TGCGCCAGCAGCTTCGGGAGCAACTACGAGCAGTACTTC.

Here the CDR3 DNA reads TGTGCCACCAGTGATCGGGACACTAAAACCTCTGGGGCCAACGTCCTGACTTTC. As protein: CATSDRDTKTSGANVLTF. The V gene is TRBV24-1, the J gene TRBJ2-6; a possible D gene is TRBD1 (6 bases). CDR1 KGHDR and CDR2 SFDVKD come from the germline V gene. The V end lost 3 bases, the J end lost 0 bases, and 14 bases lay between the germline ends. This CDR3 is built from 18 residues.

This clonotype showed up many times. This chain joins TRBV30 and TRBJ1-2; D not certain. Germline V lookup: CDR1 GTSNPN, CDR2 SVGIG (reference sequence). CDR3 length: 11 residues. Trimming removed 4 bases from V and 2 bases from J, with 5 bases in between. CDR3 bases: TGTGCCTGGACACCGAACTATGGCTACACCTTC. This gives the protein CAWTPNYGYTF.

This clonotype was seen more than once but under ten times. The rearrangement joins TRBV19 to TRBJ1-2, with D unclear. Germline V gives CDR1 LNHDA, CDR2 SQIVND (reference sequence). This CDR3 is 10 amino acids long. Trimming took off 10 bases at V and 6 bases at J, with 9 bases between the two ends. This chain's CDR3 is CATARNGYTF. CDR3 nucleotide sequence: TGTGCCACCGCAAGGAATGGCTACACCTTC. The full variable domain, in which reference TRBV19 and TRBJ1-2 provide the parts outside the CDR3, is DGGITQSPKYLFRKEGQNVTLSCEQNLNHDAMYWYRQDPGQGLRLIYYSQIVNDFQKGDIAEGYSVSREKKESFPLTVTSAQKNPTAFYLCATARNGYTFGSGTRLTVV.

This clonotype was seen many times. The chain employs TRBV20-1 and TRBJ1-5; the match to TRBD1 covers 10 bases. The CDR3 covers 16 residues. Germline-derived CDR1 and CDR2 are DFQATT and SNEGSKA (reference sequence). V shed 6 bases, J shed 1 base, and the junction held 9 bases outside the gene matches. Here the CDR3 reads CSADNRDRGSNQPQHF. CDR3 nucleotides: TGCAGTGCCGATAACAGGGACAGGGGCAGCAATCAGCCCCAGCATTTT.

This chain links TRBV20-1 with TRBJ2-1, with 10 positions matching TRBD2. The CDR3 loop spans 16 amino acids. After removal of 2 bases from V and 6 bases from J, the junction contained 10 bases not matched to a gene. Germline V gene lookup returns CDR1 DFQATT and CDR2 SNEGSKA (reference sequence). CDR3 sequence: CSARPHLAGDGNEQFF. CDR3 nucleotides: TGCAGTGCTAGACCCCACCTAGCGGGAGACGGCAATGAGCAGTTCTTC.